Presented here are 14 T cell receptor beta chains from one specimen sequenced in a study of post-analysis software for immune sequencing data. The antigens these receptors bind are not known. Unique molecular identifiers were present in the TCR beta cDNA libraries. TCRdb ran MiXCR on the PCR reads and lists one entry per CDR3 protein. The data contain 350,000 to 500,000 distinct CDR3 sequences, 30% to 40% of them singletons. Study-level findings and limits: Patients showed TRBV5-6, TRBV5-1 and TRBV20-1 among five TRBV segments more frequent than in controls.

The sample was blood. These receptor sequences come from a girl aged 2-9 years with multiple sclerosis.

This rearrangement joins TRBV20-1 to TRBJ2-5, with D uncertain. The CDR3 is 12 residues long. CDR1 is DFQATT, CDR2 SNEGSKA, per germline (reference sequence). V lost 6 bases and J 3 bases, leaving 11 bases between the germline ends. CDR3 protein: CSAKAPEETQYF. The DNA for the CDR3 is TGCAGTGCCAAGGCCCCGGAAGAGACCCAGTACTTC.

This chain connects TRBV7-3 to TRBJ2-1, with a weak D call TRBD2 (7 bases). Germline CDR1 reads SGHTA; CDR2 reads FQGTGA. This CDR3 region has 15 residues. Deletions cut 3 bases from V and 1 base from J, with 10 bases between. CDR3 sequence reads: CASSFRGASYNEQFF. DNA for the CDR3: TGTGCCAGCAGCTTCCGGGGGGCATCCTACAATGAGCAGTTCTTC.

The chain recombines TRBV29-1 with TRBJ2-7; the match to TRBD1 covers 7 bases. CDR3 length: 15 residues. Looked up from germline, CDR1 is SQVTM and CDR2 is ANQGSEA. V trimming: 4 bases; J trimming: 0 bases; junction bases outside the gene matches: 9. The CDR3 loop reads CSVAMDRDSSYEQYF. The CDR3 DNA follows: TGCAGCGTTGCAATGGACCGGGACAGCTCCTACGAGCAGTACTTC.

This clonotype was seen a few times. The V gene is TRBV12-3 or TRBV12-4, the J gene TRBJ1-6; TRBD1 matches 10 bases. Trimming cost V 6 bases and J 7 bases; bases outside gene matches: 3. This CDR3 has 14 amino acids. The CDR3 here is CASSLTGGNSPLHF. CDR3 nucleotides: TGTGCCAGCAGCCTGACAGGGGGCAATTCACCCCTCCACTTT.

The chain joins TRBV6-1 to TRBJ2-3; 8 bases match TRBD1. Germline lookup yields CDR1 MNHNS and CDR2 SASEGT. The CDR3 is made up of 15 amino acids. The junction had 8 bases not matched to a gene; V was cut back by 5 bases and J by 4 bases. DNA of the CDR3: TGTGCCAGCAGTATACCCGGACAGGGTTCAGATACGCAGTATTTT. Protein sequence: CASSIPGQGSDTQYF.

The V and J genes are TRBV6-5 and TRBJ2-1, with a weak D call TRBD1 (6 bases). Trimming stripped 4 bases from V and 3 bases from J, with 19 bases between. Germline CDR1 and CDR2: MNHEY and SVGAGI. The CDR3 consists of 17 residues. For the CDR3, the DNA is TGTGCCAGCAGTTCGAAATGGGGGCGGGTCGACTACAATGAGCAGTTCTTC. It specifies CASSSKWGRVDYNEQFF.

The chain uses TRBV12-3 or TRBV12-4 and TRBJ2-3; possible D gene TRBD2, 6 bases. The CDR3 contains 14 residues. With 6 bases removed from V and 11 bases from J, the gap between germline ends came to 21 bases. The CDR3 loop reads CASRGRAGTDVQYF. The CDR3 DNA follows: TGTGCCAGCAGGGGACGAGCGGGTACAGATGTGCAGTATTTT.

The chain is built from TRBV27 and TRBJ2-5; 12 positions agree with TRBD2. The assigned J gene may be wrong: the sequence end matches TRBJ2-7 better. The CDR3 is 16 amino acids. The germline V gene has CDR1 MNHEY and CDR2 SMNVEV (reference sequence). The CDR3 spells CASSLFPSGRAYEQYF. Here the CDR3 DNA reads TGTGCCAGCAGTTTATTCCCTAGCGGGAGGGCCTACGAGCAGTACTTC.

The rearrangement joins TRBV12-3 or TRBV12-4 to TRBJ2-1; a possible D gene is TRBD2 (6 bases). CDR3 length equals 15 residues. V dropped 1 base and J dropped 8 bases, with 15 bases sitting between them. CDR3 loop: CASSLVGRDTYEQFF. Here the CDR3 DNA reads TGTGCCAGCAGTTTAGTGGGGCGGGATACCTATGAGCAGTTCTTC.

The V call is TRBV6-6, the J call TRBJ2-1; 12 bases are shared with TRBD2. Germline loops: CDR1 MNHNY, CDR2 SVGAGI (reference sequence). The J segment lost 5 bases and the V segment lost 0 bases, leaving 2 bases of the junction unmatched. The CDR3 totals 16 residues. The CDR3 spells CASSYSTSGSHNEQFF. CDR3 bases: TGTGCCAGCAGTTACTCGACTAGCGGGAGCCACAATGAGCAGTTCTTC.

This clonotype has only a few counts. This chain links TRBV4-1 with TRBJ2-3, with 10 nucleotides matching TRBD2. Per the germline V gene, CDR1 is MGHRA and CDR2 is YSYEKL. Germline trimming cut 3 bases from V and 3 bases from J; bases unmatched to any gene: 3. There are 15 residues in the CDR3. In nucleotides, the CDR3 is TGCGCCAGCAGCCATCGTAGCGGGGGGACAGATACGCAGTATTTT. This sequence encodes CASSHRSGGTDTQYF.

This clonotype was observed a handful of times. This chain links TRBV6-6 with TRBJ2-4, with 10 bases aligning to TRBD1. The V and J ends lost 7 bases and 10 bases, in that order; junction bases with no gene match: 10. Looked up from germline, CDR1 is MNHNY and CDR2 is SVGAGI (reference sequence). CDR3 length: 14 amino acids. CDR3 amino acids: CASNTTPGQGIQYF. In DNA form, the CDR3 reads TGTGCCAGCAACACAACCCCGGGACAGGGGATTCAGTACTTC.

This clonotype was recorded many times. The CDR3 region has the DNA TGCAGCGTTAAGGGCAGGGCATCCTACGAGCAGTACTTC. It yields the protein CSVKGRASYEQYF. The rearrangement joins TRBV29-1 to TRBJ2-7, with a possible D match to TRBD1 (5 bases). Germline V lookup: CDR1 SQVTM, CDR2 ANQGSEA. The CDR3 is 13 amino acids. Trimming removed 5 bases from V and 1 base from J, with 12 bases in between.

This clonotype was seen only once. It is likely a read error, because the conserved phenylalanine at the end of the CDR3 is missing. This sequence joins TRBV18 and TRBJ2-1; 11 nucleotides align to TRBD2. The CDR3 covers 17 residues. CDR1 and CDR2 from the germline V gene are KGHSH and LQKENI. The junction had 6 bases not matched to a gene; V was cut back by 0 bases and J by 5 bases. The CDR3 is CASSPPISGGVHNEQFL. Here the CDR3 DNA reads TGTGCCAGCTCACCACCGATTAGCGGGGGGGTCCACAATGAGCAGTTCCTC.